This T cell receptor beta chain was recorded in a study of shared clonotypes between healthy human individuals. Adult Caucasians living in Nashville, Tennessee made up all of the donors. A CD45RA-negative memory subset and a CD45RA+ naive subset were separated from the CD4+ cells. Broader study findings: Large depth notwithstanding, sorted-subset sequencing proved incomplete by rarefaction.

CDR3 length: 18 amino acids. Germline V CDR1 and CDR2: SGHNT, YYREEE (reference sequence). The J segment lost 7 bases and the V segment lost 4 bases, leaving 17 bases of the junction unmatched. Turning to this clone: No antigen is known for it.

Methods used by the authors: ImmunoSEQ output lacked quality scores and full-length reads, limiting matched filtering. Some clones are missing from TCRdb's copy, which holds only in-frame ones; the method was immunoSEQ multiplex PCR. The V and J calls and clone size are taken from that table; D and trimming were inferred from the DNA. The sample carries 2 million to 2.5 million clones, under 95% recorded once. J is TRBJ2-1 and V is TRBV5-4, with TRBD2 matching over 10 bases. The sample taken for sequencing was naive CD4+ T cells from PBMCs. The subset denotes: CD45RA+ positively selected. The receptor's source is a young man in good health. Some clones in this sample may be carry-over from other donors' samples. CDR3: CASSPEGRLAGVGNEQFF. The CDR3 region has the DNA TGTGCCAGCAGCCCCGAAGGTAGGCTAGCGGGAGTGGGGAATGAGCAGTTCTTC.